This T cell receptor (beta chain) was documented in a study of cytomegalovirus exposure and HLA in healthy donors. The study, taken as a whole, reports: Beyond CMV serostatus, there was no information to go on about immune exposure.

Germline lookup yields CDR1 KGHSH and CDR2 LQKENI. V was cut by 3 bases and J by 9 bases, with 11 bases left in between. This CDR3 has 12 residues. It was with 60 Vbeta and 13 Jbeta primers that the PCR ran. Here immunoSEQ multiplex PCR was the method, and the copy in TCRdb shows in-frame clones only, minus some. Of 150,000 to 200,000 clones listed, about 73% are singletons. In regard to this clone: Its antigen is unknown.

This TCR was sampled from a woman aged 45-65 years in good health and CMV-seropositive. This rearrangement joins TRBV18 to TRBJ1-2; the D gene is possibly TRBD1 (5 bases). The sample comprised PBMCs. CDR3 nucleotides: TGTGCCAGCTCACCGTGGGAGGGGAGCTACACCTTC. Encoded protein: CASSPWEGSYTF.